Presented here are 5 T cell receptor beta chains from one specimen sequenced in a study of Graves' ophthalmopathy and Graves' hyperthyroidism. The study amplified TCR beta CDR3 regions using RNA transcripts. HTBI primers were used in a first-round RT-PCR, which preceded a second-round multiplex PCR. TCRdb independently ran MiXCR on the multiplex PCR reads; one entry per CDR3 protein. The sample consists of roughly 600,000 distinct CDR3 sequences, under 45% of them appearing once. Sequences were obtained from peripheral blood or thyroid tissue (not recorded which). The receptors were sampled from an adult man with Graves' hyperthyroidism.

This clonotype was seen only a few times. The J gene is TRBJ1-2, the V gene TRBV4-1, with D uncertain. The CDR3 has 14 amino acids. Per germline, CDR1 MGHRA and CDR2 YSYEKL. V lost 4 bases, J lost 6 bases, and 15 bases lay in between. As DNA, the CDR3 is TGCGCCAGCAGCCCCCCCCGGGATCCCGATGGCTACACCTTC. Translation: CASSPPRDPDGYTF.

A remark on this clonotype: A read error is possible here, since a much larger clone lies one base away. The chain employs TRBV6-5 and TRBJ2-6; D unresolved. Germline V gene sequence: CDR1 MNHEY, CDR2 SVGAGI. Trimming left V 8 bases short and J 1 base short, with 9 bases between. The CDR3 loop spans 14 amino acids. The CDR3 sequence: CASHRLSGANVLTF. The CDR3 nucleotides read TGTGCCAGCCATAGGTTATCTGGGGCCAACGTCCTGACTTTC.

There are many counts of this clonotype. The CDR3 reads CASSFPGTRLGETQYF. The DNA of the CDR3 is TGTGCCAGCAGCTTTCCCGGGACTAGGCTTGGAGAGACCCAGTACTTC. V usage is TRBV5-6 and J usage is TRBJ2-5, with TRBD2 matching over 8 bases. The CDR3 spans 16 residues. The ends lost 2 bases at V and 4 bases at J; junction bases unmatched: 10. CDR1 and CDR2 (germline): SGHDT, YYEEEE.

J is TRBJ1-2 and V is TRBV6-5; a weak D match, TRBD1 (6 bases). The CDR3 sequence is 15 residues long. The germline V gene encodes CDR1 MNHEY and CDR2 SVGAGI. Trimming left V 6 bases short and J 12 bases short, with 26 bases between. Here the CDR3 DNA reads TGTGCCAGCAGCCAAGGGATCCAAGGTGGGGGGCGCAACACCTTC. Translation: CASSQGIQGGGRNTF.

Regarding this clonotype: With a much larger clone just one base away, this may be a read error. The chain is built from TRBV12-3 or TRBV12-4 and TRBJ1-4; TRBD1 is a possible D gene (5 bases). The length of the CDR3 is 13 residues. CDR3 protein: CASLAGSDEKPFF. The CDR3 nucleotides read TGTGCCAGCCTGGCAGGGAGCGATGAAAAACCGTTTTTT.